This T cell receptor (beta chain) appears in the sequencing data of a study of T-cell memory formation after mild COVID-19. Study observations and caveats: A second wave expanding day 15 to 37 was CD4+-biased; contracting clones were balanced.

TCRdb itself ran the 5' RACE reads through MiXCR, one entry per CDR3 protein. The sample consists of roughly 340,000 distinct CDR3 sequences, roughly 19% of them appearing once. Trimming cost V 0 bases and J 4 bases, with 17 bases left between them. The germline CDR1 and CDR2 sequences are SGHNT and YYREEE (reference sequence). This CDR3 has 17 amino acids. Comment on this clonotype: Its specificity is unknown.

The sequenced sample was PBMCs or a T cell subset sorted from them (not recorded which). The rearrangement links TRBV5-4 to TRBJ1-5; D possibly corresponds to TRBD1 (5 bases). The TCR originated in a man between 18 and 29 years old who had mild COVID-19 (a few samples of this study predate the infection). Cell type and time point are not known. CDR3 sequence reads: CASSLGGGPMGNQPQHF. CDR3 bases: TGTGCCAGCAGCTTGGGGGGCGGACCGATGGGGAATCAGCCCCAGCATTTT.